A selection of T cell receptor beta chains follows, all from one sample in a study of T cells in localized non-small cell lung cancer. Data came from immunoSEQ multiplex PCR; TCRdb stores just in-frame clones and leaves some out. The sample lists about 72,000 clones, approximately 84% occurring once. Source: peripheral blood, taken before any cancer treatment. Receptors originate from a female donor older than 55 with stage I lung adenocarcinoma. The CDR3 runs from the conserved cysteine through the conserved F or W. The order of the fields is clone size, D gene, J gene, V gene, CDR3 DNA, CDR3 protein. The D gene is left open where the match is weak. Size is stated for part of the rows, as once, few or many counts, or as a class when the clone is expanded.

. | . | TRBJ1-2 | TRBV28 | TGTGCCAGCAGTCCTCCAGGGTGGATTTATGGCTACACCTTC | CASSPPGWIYGYTF
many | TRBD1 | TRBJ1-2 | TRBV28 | TGTGCCAGCAGTGCCGGGACAGGGCTTGGCTACACCTTC | CASSAGTGLGYTF
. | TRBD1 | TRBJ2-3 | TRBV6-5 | TGTGCCAGCAGTTACCGGGACAGGGAGAAGGCAGATACGCAGTATTTT | CASSYRDREKADTQYF
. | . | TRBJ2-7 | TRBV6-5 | TGTGCCAGCAGTCGAACAGGGCCTTGGTCCTACGAGCAGTACTTC | CASSRTGPWSYEQYF
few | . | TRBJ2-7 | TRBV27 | TGTGCCAGCAGTTACCAGGGGACCTACGAGCAGTACTTC | CASSYQGTYEQYF
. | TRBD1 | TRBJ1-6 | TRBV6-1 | TGTGCCAGCAGTGCAGGGGGTAATTCACCCCTCCACTTT | CASSAGGNSPLHF
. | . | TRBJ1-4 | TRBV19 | TGTGCCAGTAGTATAAGGGGGATGCAGGGAAATGAAAAACTGTTTTTT | CASSIRGMQGNEKLFF
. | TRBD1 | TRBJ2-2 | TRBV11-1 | TGTGCCAGCAGCCCTCGGGACAGGGTAACCGGGGAGCTGTTTTTT | CASSPRDRVTGELFF
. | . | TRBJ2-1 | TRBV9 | TGTGCCAGCAGCGCGGGGTGGCTACCATCCAATGAGCAGTTCTTC | CASSAGWLPSNEQFF
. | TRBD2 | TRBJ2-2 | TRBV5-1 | TGCGCCAGCAGCCCACCCGGGACTAGCGGGAGCGGGGAGCTGTTTTTT | CASSPPGTSGSGELFF
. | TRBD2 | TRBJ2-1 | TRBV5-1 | TGCGCCAGCAGCTTGGCCGGACTAGCGGCGTACAATGAGCAGTTCTTC | CASSLAGLAAYNEQFF
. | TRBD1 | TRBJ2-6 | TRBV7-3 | TGTGCCAGCAGCTCAGGGGGCGCTGGGGCCAACGTCCTGACTTTC | CASSSGGAGANVLTF
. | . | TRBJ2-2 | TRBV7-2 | TGTGCCAGCAGCCCCTCCAACACCGGGGAGCTGTTTTTT | CASSPSNTGELFF
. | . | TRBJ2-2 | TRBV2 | TGTGCCAGCAGGGAAGGAGCGGGTAACACCGGGGAGCTGTTTTTT | CASREGAGNTGELFF
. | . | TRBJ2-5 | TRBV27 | TGTGCCAGCAGTTTATTCGGCGGGATGGAGCGAGAGACCCAGTACTTC | CASSLFGGMERETQYF
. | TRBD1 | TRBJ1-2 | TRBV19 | TGTGCCATTCGGGACAGGGCTTCTAATGGCTACACCTTC | CAIRDRASNGYTF
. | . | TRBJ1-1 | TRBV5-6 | TGTGCCAGCAGCTTTGTGGAGTCGGGCAACACTGAAGCTTTCTTT | CASSFVESGNTEAFF
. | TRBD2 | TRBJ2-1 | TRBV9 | TGTGCCAGCAGCGTAGATGGCGGGGGTCCCTACAATGAGCAGTTCTTC | CASSVDGGGPYNEQFF
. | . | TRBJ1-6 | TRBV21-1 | TGTGCCAGCAGCAATGGTTGTCAGGGTAATGAAAATTCACCCCTCCACTTT | CASSNGCQGNENSPLHF
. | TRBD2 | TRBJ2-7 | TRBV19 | TGTGCCAGTAGTACTAGCGGGGTCTACGAGCAGTACTTC | CASSTSGVYEQYF
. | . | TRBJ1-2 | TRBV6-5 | TGTGCCAGCAGTAATCCTACCTATGGCTACACCTTC | CASSNPTYGYTF
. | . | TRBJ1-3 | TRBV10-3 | TGTGCCATCCCGACAGTCTCTGGAAACACCATATATTTT | CAIPTVSGNTIYF
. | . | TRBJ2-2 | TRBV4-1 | TGCGCCAGCAGCCACCAGAAAAACACCGGGGAGCTGTTTTTT | CASSHQKNTGELFF
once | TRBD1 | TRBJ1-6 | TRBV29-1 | TGCAGCGTTCGGGACAGCGAGAATTCACCCCTCCACTTT | CSVRDSENSPLHF
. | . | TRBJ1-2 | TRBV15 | TGTGCCACCAGCAGGAATGATGCGACCCGAAACTATGGCTACACCTTC | CATSRNDATRNYGYTF
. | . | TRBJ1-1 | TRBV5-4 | TGTGCCAGCAGGAAAGGGGTTGAAGCTTTCTTT | CASRKGVEAFF
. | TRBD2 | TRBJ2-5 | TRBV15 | TGTGCCACCAGCAGACTAGGACTAGCGGGGACCCAGTACTTC | CATSRLGLAGTQYF
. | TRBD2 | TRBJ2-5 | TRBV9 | TGTGCCAGCAGCCCCGGGACTAGCGGGGTTGGGACCCAGTACTTC | CASSPGTSGVGTQYF
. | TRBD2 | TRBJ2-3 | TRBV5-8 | TGTGCCAGCAGCCTTCGTGCTAGCGGGGGGGGCACGCAGTATTTT | CASSLRASGGGTQYF
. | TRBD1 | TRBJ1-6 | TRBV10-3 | TGTGCCATCAGCCAGACAGGGGGAGATTCACCCCTCCACTTT | CAISQTGGDSPLHF
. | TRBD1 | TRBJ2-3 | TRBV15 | TGTGCCACCAGCAGAGGGGCTCAAGGGGGCGAGGCCCCAGAAGATACGCAGTATTTT | CATSRGAQGGEAPEDTQYF
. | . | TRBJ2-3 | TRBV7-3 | TGTGCCAGCAGTGTGGGGGGCTTCACAGATACGCAGTATTTT | CASSVGGFTDTQYF
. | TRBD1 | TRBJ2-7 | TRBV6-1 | TGTGCCAGCAGTTGGGACAGTACCTACGAGCAGTACTTC | CASSWDSTYEQYF
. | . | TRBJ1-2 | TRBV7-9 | TGTGCCAGCAGCATTAGCGTGGAGGTTTGGGGCTACACCTTC | CASSISVEVWGYTF
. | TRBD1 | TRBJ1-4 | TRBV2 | TGTGCCAGCAATGTTGTACAGGGGAATGAAAAACTGTTTTTT | CASNVVQGNEKLFF
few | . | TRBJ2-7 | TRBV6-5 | TGTGCCAGCAGGTCAGGCTCCTACGAGCAGTACTTC | CASRSGSYEQYF
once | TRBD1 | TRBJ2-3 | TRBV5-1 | TGCGCCAGCAGCTTGTTGGGACAGGGAAGTACAGATACGCAGTATTTT | CASSLLGQGSTDTQYF